These 18 T cell receptor beta chains share one sample of origin, sequenced in a study of T cell repertoires in cytomegalovirus infection. TCRdb re-derived calls from the reads in MiXCR, one entry per CDR3 protein. This table holds approximately 910,000 distinct CDR3 sequences, less than 35% found once. Antigen specificity for these receptors is unknown. The specimen was cultured CD8+ T cells from PBMCs, collected from culture after CMV antigen stimulation. These TCRs come from a human donor in good health (CMV status not recorded). Some clones in this sample may be carry-over from other donors' samples.

This clonotype was counted ten times or more. The chain couples TRBV7-9 to TRBJ1-6, with 7 bases matching TRBD1. The CDR3 has 13 amino acids. Germline loops: CDR1 SEHNR, CDR2 FQNEAQ (reference sequence). J lost 10 bases, V lost 3 bases, and 3 bases had no gene match. Written as DNA, the CDR3 is TGTGCCAGCAGCTTGACAGGGCTCTCACCCCTCCACTTT. Translated, it gives CASSLTGLSPLHF.

The chain recombines TRBV29-1 with TRBJ1-2, with D maybe TRBD1 (6 bases). The CDR3 contains 14 residues. Trimming pared 4 bases from V and 4 bases from J, leaving 16 bases between. The germline CDR1 and CDR2 sequences are SQVTM and ANQGSEA. The CDR3 nucleotides are TGCAGCGTTGGGGGGGCAGGGGACGGCTATGGCTACACCTTC. This gives the protein CSVGGAGDGYGYTF.

The chain links TRBV12-3 or TRBV12-4 to TRBJ1-2; D ambiguous. This CDR3 spans 11 amino acids. The ends were cut back, 10 bases at V and 8 bases at J, with 14 bases in the middle. CDR3 DNA sequence: TGTGCCATCCCGGAGGCTGGAGGCTACACCTTC. Translated: CAIPEAGGYTF.

The V gene is TRBV20-1, the J gene TRBJ2-5; 9 nucleotides agree with TRBD1. The CDR3 consists of 17 residues. V dropped 3 bases and J dropped 0; count of bases not matched to a gene: 11. Germline V gives CDR1 DFQATT, CDR2 SNEGSKA (reference sequence). CDR3 nucleotides: TGCAGTGCTAGGATTGGACAGGGGTCAACGTACCAAGAGACCCAGTACTTC. It translates to CSARIGQGSTYQETQYF.

This clonotype was picked up a small number of times. This chain joins TRBV19 and TRBJ1-2; the D is unclear. Per the germline V gene, CDR1 is LNHDA and CDR2 is SQIVND (reference sequence). The CDR3 runs 12 residues. With 6 bases removed from V and 1 base from J, the gap between germline ends came to 6 bases. CDR3 protein: CASRAHNYGYTF. DNA for the CDR3: TGTGCCAGTAGAGCACATAACTATGGCTACACCTTC.

This clonotype has only one observation. A much larger clone differs from this one at a single base, so this may be a read error. This chain connects TRBV6-1 to TRBJ2-7, with TRBD2 as a possible D gene (7 bases). V was shortened by 6 bases and J by 10 bases, with 22 bases between the two germline ends. CDR3 size: 14 residues. Germline V gives CDR1 MNHNS, CDR2 SASEGT. The CDR3 DNA reads as TGTGCCAGCAGCCCCGGGGGGACCGGGGGCGATCAGTACTTC. This codes for CASSPGGTGGDQYF.

This clonotype was picked up a small number of times. The chain uses TRBV6-2 or TRBV6-3 and TRBJ2-4, with 11 bases lining up with TRBD2. V shed 5 bases and J 3 bases; nucleotides not matched to a gene: 3. Germline CDR1 MNHEY, CDR2 SVGEGT. The CDR3 consists of 15 residues. CDR3 DNA sequence: TGTGCCAGCAGTCCACTAGCGGGGGACAAAAACATTCAGTACTTC. Protein sequence: CASSPLAGDKNIQYF.

The rearrangement uses TRBV9 and TRBJ2-1; D unclear. Between the trimmed V and J ends, which lost 2 bases and 1 base, there was a span of 7 bases. The CDR3 covers 14 residues. The V gene's germline CDR1 is SGDLS and CDR2 YYNGEE. CDR3 bases: TGTGCCAGCAGCGTTGCAAATTCCTACAATGAGCAGTTCTTC. It translates to CASSVANSYNEQFF.

The count of this clonotype is one. This may arise from a read error, as a much more abundant clone is one base away. The chain links TRBV7-2 to TRBJ1-5; a weak D match, TRBD1 (5 bases). The CDR3 loop spans 16 amino acids. V lost 3 bases to trimming and J lost 6 bases, with 18 bases between them. The germline V gene has CDR1 SGHTA and CDR2 FQGNSA. The CDR3 is CASSLRSMGQGQPQHF. The CDR3 DNA reads as TGTGCCAGCAGCTTGCGGAGTATGGGGCAGGGTCAGCCCCAGCATTTT.

There are many counts of this clonotype. V usage is TRBV6-1 and J usage is TRBJ1-2; 9 nucleotides match TRBD1. Germline V gene sequence: CDR1 MNHNS, CDR2 SASEGT. The CDR3 extends over 16 amino acids. V shed 3 bases, J shed 4 bases, and the junction held 9 bases outside the gene matches. The CDR3 region is CASSDLSGTGPYGYTF. Written as DNA, the CDR3 is TGTGCCAGCAGTGACCTCTCCGGGACAGGGCCCTATGGCTACACCTTC.

The J gene is TRBJ2-1, the V gene TRBV11-1; 7 bases fit TRBD2. The CDR3 extends over 15 amino acids. Germline V gene lookup returns CDR1 SGHAT and CDR2 FQDESV (reference sequence). J was trimmed by 7 bases and V by 8 bases; bases with no gene match: 14. CDR3 protein: CASSNQLGGTNEQFF. The CDR3 DNA follows: TGTGCCAGCTCCAACCAGCTGGGGGGGACTAATGAGCAGTTCTTC.

V is TRBV6-5 and J is TRBJ2-5, with 7 bases matching TRBD2. Unmatched junction bases numbered 4, after V lost 2 bases and J lost 1 base. The CDR3 is 15 residues long. From germline, CDR1 is MNHEY and CDR2 SVGAGI. This CDR3 is CASSYNLAVQETQYF. The DNA for the CDR3 is TGTGCCAGCAGTTACAATCTAGCGGTCCAAGAGACCCAGTACTTC.

This clonotype was seen at least ten times. The rearrangement links TRBV7-9 to TRBJ2-5; D not resolved. Germline V gives CDR1 SEHNR, CDR2 FQNEAQ (reference sequence). This CDR3 contains 15 residues. V lost 6 bases and J lost 0, with 14 bases in between. CDR3 residues: CASRPAGSYQETQYF. The CDR3 nucleotides are TGTGCCAGCAGACCGGCCGGTTCGTACCAAGAGACCCAGTACTTC.

A few counts support this clonotype. This chain connects TRBV12-3 or TRBV12-4 to TRBJ2-3, with 11 bases fitting TRBD2. V trimming: 4 bases; J trimming: 0 bases; junction bases outside the gene matches: 3. The CDR3 length is 16 residues. This chain's CDR3 is CASSSPSGGSTDTQYF. For the CDR3, the DNA is TGTGCCAGCAGTTCCCCTAGCGGGGGGAGCACAGATACGCAGTATTTT.

A remark on this clonotype: The junction shows a germline mismatch at one end, possibly a read error. V is TRBV7-4 and J is TRBJ1-2; D remains ambiguous. The CDR3 length is 12 residues. In germline, CDR1 is SGHVT, CDR2 SQSDAQ. CDR3 nucleotides: TGTGCCGGCAGCTTTACCGGCTATCCCCCCACCTTC. It yields the protein CAGSFTGYPPTF.

This clonotype has only a few counts. J is TRBJ2-6 and V is TRBV9; TRBD2 matches 16 bases. Trimming cost V 0 bases and J 1 base; bases outside gene matches: 10. Germline values: CDR1 SGDLS, CDR2 YYNGEE. This CDR3 is 22 amino acids long. The CDR3 here is CASSVDPAGLAGGRSGANVLTF. The CDR3 DNA is TGTGCCAGCAGCGTAGATCCTGCGGGACTAGCGGGGGGGCGTTCTGGGGCCAACGTCCTGACTTTC.

This rearrangement joins TRBV20-1 to TRBJ1-6, with TRBD1 matching over 7 bases. The CDR3 consists of 17 residues. V dropped 5 bases and J dropped 0; count of bases not matched to a gene: 10. Germline CDR1 reads DFQATT; CDR2 reads SNEGSKA (reference sequence). CDR3 protein: CSAFPGQESSYNSPLHF. CDR3 coding DNA: TGCAGTGCTTTCCCCGGACAGGAGAGCTCCTATAATTCACCCCTCCACTTT.

This clonotype was detected ten times or more. The rearrangement uses TRBV7-6 and TRBJ2-3; TRBD2 matches 9 bases. Germline CDR1 is SGHVS and CDR2 is FNYEAQ. The J segment lost 2 bases and the V segment lost 1 base, leaving 7 bases of the junction unmatched. CDR3 length: 17 residues. CDR3 amino acids: CASSLVPSGASTDTQYF. In nucleotides, the CDR3 is TGTGCCAGCAGCTTAGTTCCTAGCGGGGCTTCCACAGATACGCAGTATTTT.